A selection of T cell receptor beta chains follows, all from one sample in a study of cytomegalovirus exposure and HLA in healthy donors. Profiled with immunoSEQ multiplex PCR; TCRdb holds only in-frame clones, not every one. Of approximately 150,000 clones listed, 55% to 80% are singletons. Specimen: PBMCs. All receptors derive from a woman aged 60-70 years in good health and CMV-seropositive. Both conserved end residues are part of each CDR3. The D gene is left open where the match is weak. Clone size appears in some rows only: once, few, many, or a class for an expanded clone.

v_call,d_call,clone_size,j_call,cdr3_aa,cdr3_nt
TRBV7-6,.,.,TRBJ1-2,CASSAEGRGGYTF,TGTGCCAGCAGCGCCGAGGGTCGCGGTGGCTACACCTTC
TRBV5-6,.,.,TRBJ2-7,CASSLGDLSYEQYF,TGTGCCAGCAGCTTGGGGGACTTATCCTACGAGCAGTACTTC
TRBV21-1,.,.,TRBJ2-4,CASSKRSGERSKNIQYF,TGTGCCAGCAGCAAGCGGTCGGGGGAAAGGTCCAAAAACATTCAGTACTTC
TRBV28,.,.,TRBJ1-1,CASSFRGSLTEAFF,TGTGCCAGCAGTTTTAGGGGATCATTAACTGAAGCTTTCTTT
TRBV7-9,TRBD1,.,TRBJ2-1,CASSSGGINEQFF,TGTGCCAGCAGCTCAGGGGGCATCAATGAGCAGTTCTTC
TRBV7-2,.,.,TRBJ2-2,CASSLRRGGELFF,TGTGCCAGCAGCTTACGGCGGGGCGGGGAGCTGTTTTTT
TRBV4-2,.,.,TRBJ2-3,CASSQSAYTDTQYF,TGTGCCAGCAGCCAGAGCGCCTACACAGATACGCAGTATTTT
TRBV5-1,.,.,TRBJ2-3,CASTPITRDTQYF,TGCGCCAGCACCCCAATAACTCGGGATACGCAGTATTTT
TRBV7-2,TRBD2,.,TRBJ2-1,CASSSRWGGNEQFF,TGTGCCAGCAGCTCAAGATGGGGGGGGAATGAGCAGTTCTTC
TRBV11-2,TRBD1,few,TRBJ2-4,CASSQGTGNIQYF,TGTGCCAGCAGCCAGGGGACAGGGAACATTCAGTACTTC
TRBV18,.,few,TRBJ2-2,CASSPLWGENTGELFF,TGTGCCAGCTCACCACTATGGGGGGAGAACACCGGGGAGCTGTTTTTT
TRBV7-2,TRBD2,.,TRBJ2-3,CASSQGFTSGDLTDTQYF,TGTGCCAGCAGCCAAGGATTCACTAGCGGGGATCTCACAGATACGCAGTATTTT
TRBV7-2,.,.,TRBJ2-1,CASSQQLDSEQFF,TGTGCCAGCAGCCAACAATTAGACTCCGAGCAGTTCTTC
TRBV9,TRBD2,.,TRBJ2-7,CASSLGLAGVNEQYF,TGTGCCAGCAGCCTAGGGCTAGCGGGAGTAAACGAGCAGTACTTC
TRBV7-2,TRBD1,few,TRBJ2-7,CASSATGGAGYEQYF,TGTGCCAGCAGCGCGACAGGGGGCGCAGGCTACGAGCAGTACTTC
TRBV29-1,.,few,TRBJ1-1,CSVETGRGGNTEAFF,TGCAGCGTTGAAACAGGGCGCGGGGGAAACACTGAAGCTTTCTTT
TRBV28,.,.,TRBJ2-6,CASSLLASGANVLTF,TGTGCCAGCAGCCTTCTAGCGTCTGGGGCCAACGTCCTGACTTTC
TRBV12-5,.,.,TRBJ1-3,CASGEGQIFVASGNTIYF,TGTGCTAGTGGGGAAGGACAGATTTTCGTCGCCTCTGGAAACACCATATATTTT
TRBV29-1,.,.,TRBJ2-2,CSVTGQYTGELFF,TGCAGCGTGACCGGACAGTACACCGGGGAGCTGTTTTTT
TRBV6-5,.,many,TRBJ2-1,CASSYSASGEQFF,TGTGCCAGCAGTTACTCAGCGTCCGGTGAGCAGTTCTTC
TRBV19,TRBD1,.,TRBJ2-5,CASSDRGLETQYF,TGTGCCAGTAGCGACAGGGGGCTGGAGACCCAGTACTTC
TRBV6-5,.,.,TRBJ2-1,CASSYPGGSADNEQFF,TGTGCCAGCAGTTACCCCGGGGGTAGCGCTGACAATGAGCAGTTCTTC
TRBV6-1,TRBD1,.,TRBJ1-3,CASMRQGAPGNTIYF,TGTGCCAGCATGCGGCAGGGGGCGCCAGGAAACACCATATATTTT
TRBV27,TRBD2,.,TRBJ2-1,CASRRSGTSYNEQFF,TGTGCCAGCAGGCGTAGCGGGACCTCCTACAATGAGCAGTTCTTC
TRBV19,TRBD2,.,TRBJ2-7,CASSIGTSGYEQYF,TGTGCCAGTAGTATCGGGACTAGCGGCTACGAGCAGTACTTC
TRBV28,.,few,TRBJ2-7,CASRGGVYEQYF,TGTGCCAGCAGGGGGGGAGTCTACGAGCAGTACTTC
TRBV28,TRBD1,.,TRBJ1-2,CASSPRGLYDGYTF,TGTGCCAGCAGTCCCAGGGGGCTATACGATGGCTACACCTTC
TRBV2,TRBD2,few,TRBJ2-7,CASSAAGGNYEQYF,TGTGCCAGCAGTGCAGCGGGAGGGAACTACGAGCAGTACTTC
TRBV5-1,.,few,TRBJ2-1,CASSSEPRSSYNEQFF,TGCGCCAGCAGCTCTGAACCTAGGAGCTCCTACAATGAGCAGTTCTTC
TRBV7-9,TRBD1,.,TRBJ2-1,CASSTDRGRNNEQFF,TGTGCCAGCAGCACGGACAGGGGGAGAAACAATGAGCAGTTCTTC